Following are 2 T cell receptor beta chains from one sample sequenced in a study of CD8+CD57+ T cells in acquired aplastic anemia. According to the study, genomic DNA was the template for TCR beta VDJ and CDR3 profiling. TCRdb reanalysed the reads using MiXCR and keeps one entry per CDR3 protein. The table lists 400,000 to 600,000 distinct CDR3 sequences, roughly 34% of them singletons. Only patients with CD8+CD57+ cell expansion on flow cytometry were chosen for sequencing. Sequences were obtained from sorted CD4+, CD8+, or CD8+CD57+ T cells (not recorded which) from PBMCs. The receptors here all came from a human donor with aplastic anemia.

The V and J genes are TRBV2 and TRBJ2-7; D gene ambiguous. V lost 0 bases to trimming and J lost 2 bases, with 5 bases between them. This CDR3 is built from 13 residues. Germline V gene sequence: CDR1 SNHLY, CDR2 FYNNEI. For the CDR3, the DNA is TGTGCCAGCAGTGAAGCCCAGGCCTACGAGCAGTACTTC. It specifies CASSEAQAYEQYF.

The chain has TRBV25-1 and TRBJ2-1; D unclear. Trimming pared 5 bases from V and 7 bases from J, leaving 15 bases between. The CDR3 is 14 residues long. The germline V gene has CDR1 MGHDK and CDR2 SYGVNS. This CDR3 reads CASSLWSLGNEQFF. The DNA for the CDR3 is TGTGCCAGCAGTTTGTGGAGTCTGGGGAATGAGCAGTTCTTC.